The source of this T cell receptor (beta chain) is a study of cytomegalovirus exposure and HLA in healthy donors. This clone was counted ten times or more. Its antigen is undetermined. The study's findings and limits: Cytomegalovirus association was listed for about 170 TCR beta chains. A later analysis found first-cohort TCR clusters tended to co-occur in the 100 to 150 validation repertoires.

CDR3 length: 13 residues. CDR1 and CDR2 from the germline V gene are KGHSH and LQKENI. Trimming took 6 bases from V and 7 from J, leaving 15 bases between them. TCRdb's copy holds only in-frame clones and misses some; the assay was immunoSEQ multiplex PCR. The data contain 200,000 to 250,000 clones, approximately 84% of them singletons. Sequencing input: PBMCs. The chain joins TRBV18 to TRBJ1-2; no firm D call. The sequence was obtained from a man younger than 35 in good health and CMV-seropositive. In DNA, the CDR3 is TGTGCCAGCTCGATAGTGGGATTAAGTGGCTACACCTTC. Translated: CASSIVGLSGYTF.